Each of the 27 T cell receptor beta chains below was sequenced from the same sample in a study of beta chain features in type 1 diabetes (dated by TCRdb to the late 2010s). The library relied on the immunoSEQ multiplex PCR assay. All of the isolated RNA was reverse transcribed with the High Capacity cDNA Reverse Transcription Kit, so expressed TCRB transcripts were sequenced. The table comes from immuneACCESS by way of TCRdb, which keeps in-frame sequences with V and J called. Part of the clones is missing from these tables; in studies checked, under half for an unresolved V gene and the rest for unknown reasons. In all, the sample holds 680,000 or so clones, and around an eighth of those were seen once. The ten largest clonotypes hold about 0.02% of the sample. Antigens for these TCRs are unknown. The investigation overall reported the following: In all four CD4+ subsets, TCRB CDR3 length was moderately but significantly shorter in type 1 diabetes patients.

Sequencing used naive CD4+ T cells from blood. The cell subset or site label, as the study defines it: true naive CD4+ T cells. Receptors originate from a man aged 18 to 35 with type 1 diabetes.

The chain recombines TRBV27 with TRBJ2-3; no reliable D call. The CDR3 has 12 amino acids. V lost 3 bases, J lost 4 bases, and 5 bases lay in between. Germline assignment: CDR1 MNHEY and CDR2 SMNVEV (reference sequence). The CDR3 loop reads CASSFGADTQYF. As DNA, the CDR3 is TGTGCCAGCAGTTTTGGAGCAGATACGCAGTATTTT.

This clone was detected a few times. CDR3 bases: TGCGCCAGCAGCCCTTCACAAAAAGTCGCTGGGATCTCCTACGAGCAGTACTTC. Its protein product is CASSPSQKVAGISYEQYF. The gene calls are TRBV5-1 and TRBJ2-7, with unresolved D. The ends were cut back, 4 bases at V and 0 bases at J, with 23 bases in the middle. This CDR3 is built from 18 residues. CDR1 SGHRS and CDR2 YFSETQ come from the germline V gene.

This sequence joins TRBV5-1 and TRBJ2-7, with 7 nucleotides matching TRBD1. Trimming cost V 2 bases and J 5 bases; bases outside gene matches: 1. The germline CDR1 and CDR2 sequences are SGHRS and YFSETQ. This CDR3 comprises 12 residues. The chain's CDR3 is CASSLDRDEQYF. The CDR3 DNA is TGCGCCAGCAGCTTAGACAGGGACGAGCAGTACTTC.

The chain carries TRBV5-5 and TRBJ1-4, with TRBD1 matching over 7 bases. The CDR3 length is 18 residues. CDR1 and CDR2 from the germline V gene are SGHKS and YYEKEE (reference sequence). Trimming removed 2 bases from V and 0 bases from J; junction bases left unmatched: 10. CDR3 coding DNA: TGTGCCAGCAGCTTACCCCGACAGGGCGGTCCAACTAATGAAAAACTGTTTTTT. The encoded protein is CASSLPRQGGPTNEKLFF.

The chain employs TRBV18 and TRBJ1-6; no firm D call. In germline, CDR1 is KGHSH, CDR2 LQKENI. This CDR3 spans 13 amino acids. Trimming cost V 6 bases and J 8 bases, with 11 bases left between them. CDR3 loop: CASSPGLDSPLHF. For the CDR3, the DNA is TGTGCCAGCTCGCCCGGACTTGATTCACCCCTCCACTTT.

This clone came up a few times. The rearrangement links TRBV7-9 to TRBJ1-1, with 8 bases aligning to TRBD1. CDR1 is SEHNR and CDR2 is FQNEAQ in the germline V gene (reference sequence). The CDR3 totals 13 residues. V gave up 5 bases and J gave up 5 bases; unmatched junction bases: 4. CDR3 DNA sequence: TGTGCCAGCAGCCTACAGGGGGAGACTGAAGCTTTCTTT. This sequence encodes CASSLQGETEAFF.

This rearrangement joins TRBV10-3 to TRBJ1-1, with TRBD1 matching over 12 bases. V gave up 7 bases and J gave up 7 bases; unmatched junction bases: 7. The germline V gene has CDR1 ENHRY and CDR2 SYGVKD. The CDR3 sequence is 14 residues long. The CDR3 loop reads CAINPGQGAGEAFF. CDR3 in DNA: TGTGCCATCAATCCGGGACAGGGGGCAGGTGAAGCTTTCTTT.

J is TRBJ1-4 and V is TRBV28; D uncertain. The V end lost 2 bases, the J end lost 5 bases, and 9 bases lay between the germline ends. This CDR3 has 14 residues. Per germline, CDR1 MDHEN and CDR2 SYDVKM. The CDR3 here is CASSLARGNEKLFF. CDR3 nucleotide sequence: TGTGCCAGCAGTTTAGCCAGAGGGAATGAAAAACTGTTTTTT.

This clone was found a few times. The V call is TRBV7-9, the J call TRBJ1-6; 7 positions match TRBD1. J was trimmed by 3 bases and V by 1 base; bases with no gene match: 9. CDR3 length: 18 amino acids. CDR1 is SEHNR and CDR2 is FQNEAQ in the germline V gene (reference sequence). CDR3: CASSLVGGRGNYNSPLHF. The CDR3, as DNA: TGTGCCAGCAGCTTAGTCGGCGGCAGGGGGAACTATAATTCACCCCTCCACTTT.

The J gene is TRBJ1-2, the V gene TRBV18, with D unresolved. Germline CDR1 reads KGHSH; CDR2 reads LQKENI. The V end was cut by 3 bases, the J end by 4 bases, with 6 bases between. There are 12 residues in the CDR3. The CDR3 DNA is TGTGCCAGCTCACCCGAGAGCTATGGCTACACCTTC. Translating gives CASSPESYGYTF.

This clone was observed a few times. V is TRBV30 and J is TRBJ1-2; 8 bases fit TRBD1. There are 14 residues in the CDR3. Germline V gives CDR1 GTSNPN, CDR2 SVGIG (reference sequence). V dropped 0 bases and J dropped 4; count of bases not matched to a gene: 4. The chain's CDR3 is CAWSVDRGTYGYTF. The CDR3, as DNA: TGTGCCTGGAGTGTAGACAGGGGAACCTATGGCTACACCTTC.

The V call is TRBV19, the J call TRBJ2-1; D remains unclear. Trimming removed 4 bases from V and 4 bases from J, with 14 bases in between. The CDR3 runs to 15 residues. Germline V gene lookup returns CDR1 LNHDA and CDR2 SQIVND (reference sequence). The CDR3 loop reads CASSKGPGLYNEQFF. The DNA of the CDR3 is TGTGCCAGTAGTAAAGGACCAGGATTATACAATGAGCAGTTCTTC.

The CDR3: CASSPDSNRGHGELFF. The CDR3 bases are TGTGCCAGCAGCCCAGACAGCAATAGGGGTCACGGGGAGCTGTTTTTT. The chain uses TRBV5-4 and TRBJ2-2; D perhaps matches TRBD1 (5 bases). The CDR3 has 16 residues. V gave up 4 bases and J gave up 7 bases, with 20 bases separating them. The germline V gene has CDR1 SGHNT and CDR2 YYREEE (reference sequence). The full variable domain, in which reference TRBV5-4 and TRBJ2-2 provide the parts outside the CDR3, is ETGVTQSPTHLIKTRGQQVTLRCSSQSGHNTVSWYQQALGQGPQFIFQYYREEENGRGNFPPRFSGLQFPNYSSELNVNALELDDSALYLCASSPDSNRGHGELFFGEGSRLTVL.

CDR3 sequence (DNA): TGCGCCAGCAGTGAGTCAAGGACCCTAAGCGGAGCTTTCTTT. Its protein product is CASSESRTLSGAFF. The V gene is TRBV10-2, the J gene TRBJ1-1; D gene ambiguous. Trimming stripped 0 bases from V and 10 bases from J, with 15 bases between. The CDR3 is 14 amino acids. Germline CDR1 and CDR2: WSHSY and SAAADI.

The table lists this clone with a few counts. The rearrangement links TRBV5-4 to TRBJ1-2; TRBD1 is a possible D gene (5 bases). V was cut by 2 bases and J by 2 bases, with 10 bases left in between. The CDR3 covers 14 residues. Germline assignment: CDR1 SGHNT and CDR2 YYREEE (reference sequence). In DNA form, the CDR3 reads TGTGCCAGCAGCTTCGGGACTGCGAACTATGGCTACACCTTC. Its protein product is CASSFGTANYGYTF.

A few counts support this clone. Other nucleotide sequences in the sample specify the same CDR3. The V gene is TRBV20-1, the J gene TRBJ1-5; D gene ambiguous. The CDR3 sequence is 9 residues long. Germline CDR1 is DFQATT and CDR2 is SNEGSKA (reference sequence). CDR3: CSTNQPQHF. CDR3 nucleotides: TGCAGCACTAATCAGCCCCAGCATTTT.

V is TRBV19 and J is TRBJ1-4, with D hard to call. Germline V CDR1 and CDR2: LNHDA, SQIVND (reference sequence). V lost 7 bases and J lost 0, with 9 bases in between. The CDR3 extends over 14 amino acids. The CDR3 DNA reads TGTGCCAGTACCCTCGATGCAACTAATGAAAAACTGTTTTTT. The encoded protein is CASTLDATNEKLFF.

The chain joins TRBV4-1 to TRBJ2-3; tentatively, D is TRBD1 or TRBD2 (6 bases each). V dropped 4 bases and J dropped 6 bases, with 17 bases sitting between them. The length of the CDR3 is 15 residues. Germline CDR1 MGHRA, CDR2 YSYEKL. The CDR3: CASSRRGEDGDTQYF. The CDR3 DNA reads as TGCGCCAGCAGCCGAAGGGGGGAGGACGGGGATACGCAGTATTTT.

The chain is built from TRBV29-1 and TRBJ2-3; D gene uncertain. Germline values: CDR1 SQVTM, CDR2 ANQGSEA. The V gene lost 1 base and the J gene lost 1 base, with 6 bases spanning the gap. This CDR3 has 13 amino acids. This CDR3 reads CSVEAEGTDTQYF. The CDR3 nucleotides are TGCAGCGTTGAAGCCGAGGGCACAGATACGCAGTATTTT.

V and J are TRBV30 and TRBJ2-7, with D unresolved. The length of the CDR3 is 12 residues. Per the germline V gene, CDR1 is GTSNPN and CDR2 is SVGIG (reference sequence). V dropped 0 bases and J dropped 6 bases, with 9 bases sitting between them. The CDR3 protein is CAWSVVPREQYF. CDR3 DNA sequence: TGTGCCTGGAGTGTGGTCCCTCGCGAGCAGTACTTC.

The rearrangement uses TRBV7-3 and TRBJ1-1; D is perhaps TRBD1 (6 bases). V shed 5 bases and J shed 3 bases, with 10 bases lying between them. The CDR3 runs to 13 residues. The germline V gene encodes CDR1 SGHTA and CDR2 FQGTGA. The chain's CDR3 is CASSPGDYTEAFF. CDR3 nucleotide sequence: TGTGCCAGCAGCCCAGGGGATTACACTGAAGCTTTCTTT.

Details on this clone: Different DNA sequences within this sample yield the same CDR3. V is TRBV5-1 and J is TRBJ2-3; weak D call: TRBD2 (6 bases). The germline V gene has CDR1 SGHRS and CDR2 YFSETQ. The V end lost 4 bases, the J end lost 0 bases, and 9 bases lay between the germline ends. This CDR3 is 14 amino acids long. CDR3 nucleotides: TGCGCCAGCAGCCCCGGGACTAGCACAGATACGCAGTATTTT. Translation: CASSPGTSTDTQYF.

V is TRBV6-6 and J is TRBJ2-3; 8 bases map to TRBD1. This CDR3 spans 16 amino acids. CDR1 MNHNY and CDR2 SVGAGI come from the germline V gene (reference sequence). The junction had 11 bases not matched to a gene; V was cut back by 5 bases and J by 4 bases. CDR3 sequence reads: CASSPPGGVGPDTQYF. The CDR3 nucleotides are TGTGCCAGCAGTCCGCCAGGGGGCGTAGGTCCAGATACGCAGTATTTT.

The CDR3 DNA reads as TGTGCCTGGAGTAAACTAGCGGGGGGACTAGCCAAAAACATTCAGTACTTC. This codes for CAWSKLAGGLAKNIQYF. The J gene is TRBJ2-4, the V gene TRBV30; 12 positions agree with TRBD2. Germline CDR1 and CDR2: GTSNPN and SVGIG (reference sequence). CDR3 size: 17 residues. Unmatched junction bases numbered 5, after V lost 2 bases and J lost 0 bases.

This chain joins TRBV5-4 and TRBJ1-1, with D unresolved. V dropped 0 bases and J dropped 4 bases, with 10 bases sitting between them. This CDR3 is built from 14 residues. The germline V gene has CDR1 SGHNT and CDR2 YYREEE (reference sequence). CDR3 in DNA: TGTGCCAGCAGCTTGGGACCCCAAGGCACTGAAGCTTTCTTT. Its protein product is CASSLGPQGTEAFF. The full variable domain, completed using reference TRBV5-4 and TRBJ1-1, is ETGVTQSPTHLIKTRGQQVTLRCSSQSGHNTVSWYQQALGQGPQFIFQYYREEENGRGNFPPRFSGLQFPNYSSELNVNALELDDSALYLCASSLGPQGTEAFFGQGTRLTVV.

On this clone itself: Other DNA sequences from this sample encode an identical CDR3 as well. The rearrangement links TRBV5-1 to TRBJ1-2, with a possible D match to TRBD1 (6 bases). Germline-derived CDR1 and CDR2 are SGHRS and YFSETQ. This CDR3 contains 13 residues. The V gene lost 4 bases and the J gene lost 3 bases, with 10 bases spanning the gap. CDR3 bases: TGCGCCAGCAGCACACAGGGAGACTATGGCTACACCTTC. Amino acid sequence: CASSTQGDYGYTF.

This clone appeared a few times. The chain carries TRBV9 and TRBJ2-5; 9 nucleotides agree with TRBD1. This CDR3 is 15 amino acids long. V trimming: 4 bases; J trimming: 3 bases; junction bases outside the gene matches: 7. Looked up from germline, CDR1 is SGDLS and CDR2 is YYNGEE. The CDR3 region is CASSPFRDREETQYF. CDR3 coding DNA: TGTGCCAGCAGCCCTTTCCGGGACAGGGAAGAGACCCAGTACTTC.